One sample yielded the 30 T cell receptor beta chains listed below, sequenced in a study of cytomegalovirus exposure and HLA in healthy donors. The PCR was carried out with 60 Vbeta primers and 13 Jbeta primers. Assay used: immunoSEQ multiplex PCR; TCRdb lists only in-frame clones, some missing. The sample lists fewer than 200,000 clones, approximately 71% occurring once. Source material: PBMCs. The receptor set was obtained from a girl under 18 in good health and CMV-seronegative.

This CDR3 reads CASSLSSLEKLFF. Written as DNA, the CDR3 is TGTGCCAGCAGCCTATCGTCCCTTGAAAAACTGTTTTTT. J is TRBJ1-4 and V is TRBV6-5; D unresolved. Trimming removed 6 bases from V and 7 bases from J, with 12 bases in between. Germline assignment: CDR1 MNHEY and CDR2 SVGAGI. This CDR3 has 13 residues.

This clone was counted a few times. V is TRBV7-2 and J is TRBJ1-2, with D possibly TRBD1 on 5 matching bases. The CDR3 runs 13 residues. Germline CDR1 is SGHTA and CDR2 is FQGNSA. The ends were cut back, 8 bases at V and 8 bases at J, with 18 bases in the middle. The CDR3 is CASPLIAQGGYTF. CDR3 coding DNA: TGTGCCAGCCCGCTGATCGCCCAGGGCGGCTACACCTTC. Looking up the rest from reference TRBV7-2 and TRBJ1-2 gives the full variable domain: GAGVSQSPSNKVTEKGKDVELRCDPISGHTALYWYRQSLGQGLEFLIYFQGNSAPDKSGLPSDRFSAERTGGSVSTLTIQRTQQEDSAVYLCASPLIAQGGYTFGSGTRLTVV.

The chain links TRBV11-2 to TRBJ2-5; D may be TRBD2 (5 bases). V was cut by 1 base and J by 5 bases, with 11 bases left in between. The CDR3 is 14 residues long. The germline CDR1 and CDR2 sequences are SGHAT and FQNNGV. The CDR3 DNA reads TGTGCCAGCAGCTTAGGAGGGTCCAGGGAGACCCAGTACTTC. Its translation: CASSLGGSRETQYF.

The CDR3 sequence: CAAGPGGGEETQYF. CDR3 nucleotide sequence: TGTGCCGCCGGCCCTGGCGGGGGGGAAGAGACCCAGTACTTC. This chain links TRBV5-4 with TRBJ2-5; 9 bases align to TRBD2. Per the germline V gene, CDR1 is SGHNT and CDR2 is YYREEE (reference sequence). The V segment lost 10 bases and the J segment 3 bases; nucleotides outside the gene matches: 10. This CDR3 region has 14 residues.

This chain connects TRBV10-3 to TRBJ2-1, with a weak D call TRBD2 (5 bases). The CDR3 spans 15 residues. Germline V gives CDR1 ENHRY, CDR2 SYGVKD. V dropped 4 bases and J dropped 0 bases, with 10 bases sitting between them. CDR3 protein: CAISALAPSYNEQFF. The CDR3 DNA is TGTGCCATCAGTGCGCTAGCCCCCTCCTACAATGAGCAGTTCTTC.

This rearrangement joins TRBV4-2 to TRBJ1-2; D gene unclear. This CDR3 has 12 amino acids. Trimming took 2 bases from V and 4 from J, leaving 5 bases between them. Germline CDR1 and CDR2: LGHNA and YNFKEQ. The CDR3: CASSQSVYGYTF. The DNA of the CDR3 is TGTGCCAGCAGCCAATCCGTCTATGGCTACACCTTC.

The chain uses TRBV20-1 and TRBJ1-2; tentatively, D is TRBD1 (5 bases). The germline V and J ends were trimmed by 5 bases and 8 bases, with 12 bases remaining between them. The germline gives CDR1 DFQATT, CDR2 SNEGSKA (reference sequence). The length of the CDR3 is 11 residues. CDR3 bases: TGCAGTGCTCGGGAGGGGATGGGCTACACCTTC. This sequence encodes CSAREGMGYTF.

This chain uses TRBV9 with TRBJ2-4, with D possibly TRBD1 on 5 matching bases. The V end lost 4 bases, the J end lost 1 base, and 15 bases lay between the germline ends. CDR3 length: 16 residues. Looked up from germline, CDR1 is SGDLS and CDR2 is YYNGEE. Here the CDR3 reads CASSPLGVAAKNIQYF. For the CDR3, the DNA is TGTGCCAGCAGCCCTCTAGGGGTTGCGGCCAAAAACATTCAGTACTTC.

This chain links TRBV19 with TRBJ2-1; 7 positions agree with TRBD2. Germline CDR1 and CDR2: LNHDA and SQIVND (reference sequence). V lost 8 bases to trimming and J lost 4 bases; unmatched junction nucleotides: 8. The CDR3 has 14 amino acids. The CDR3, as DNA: TGTGCCAGTGGCAGGGCGGGGGATTACAATGAGCAGTTCTTC. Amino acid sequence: CASGRAGDYNEQFF.

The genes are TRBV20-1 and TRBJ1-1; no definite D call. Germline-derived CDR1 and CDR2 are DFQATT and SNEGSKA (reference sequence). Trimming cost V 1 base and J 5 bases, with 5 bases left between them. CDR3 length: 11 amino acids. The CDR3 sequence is CSARVQTEAFF. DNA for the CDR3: TGCAGTGCTAGAGTTCAGACTGAAGCTTTCTTT.

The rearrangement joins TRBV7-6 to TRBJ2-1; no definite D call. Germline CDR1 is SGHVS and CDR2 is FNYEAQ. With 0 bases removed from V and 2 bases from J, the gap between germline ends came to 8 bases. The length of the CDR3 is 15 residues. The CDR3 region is CASSLAGDPYNEQFF. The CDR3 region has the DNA TGTGCCAGCAGCTTAGCAGGAGACCCCTACAATGAGCAGTTCTTC.

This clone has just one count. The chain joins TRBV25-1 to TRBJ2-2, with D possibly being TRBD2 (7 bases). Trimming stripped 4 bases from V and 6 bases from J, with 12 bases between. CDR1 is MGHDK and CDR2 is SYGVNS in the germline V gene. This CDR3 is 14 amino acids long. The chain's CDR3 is CASSGGGDAGELFF. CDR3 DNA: TGTGCCAGCAGTGGGGGGGGCGATGCCGGGGAGCTGTTTTTT.

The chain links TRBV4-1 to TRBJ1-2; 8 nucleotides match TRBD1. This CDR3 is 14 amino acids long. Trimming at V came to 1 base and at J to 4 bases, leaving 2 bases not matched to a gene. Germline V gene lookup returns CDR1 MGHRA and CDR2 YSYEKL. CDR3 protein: CASSQVGQGYGYTF. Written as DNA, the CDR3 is TGCGCCAGCAGCCAAGTAGGACAGGGCTATGGCTACACCTTC.

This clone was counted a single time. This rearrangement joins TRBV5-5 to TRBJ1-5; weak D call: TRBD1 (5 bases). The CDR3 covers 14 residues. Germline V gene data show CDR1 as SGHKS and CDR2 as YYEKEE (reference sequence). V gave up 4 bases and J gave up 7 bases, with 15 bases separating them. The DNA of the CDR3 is TGTGCCAGCAGCCAGCCACAGGTCGGGCAGCCCCAGCATTTT. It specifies CASSQPQVGQPQHF.

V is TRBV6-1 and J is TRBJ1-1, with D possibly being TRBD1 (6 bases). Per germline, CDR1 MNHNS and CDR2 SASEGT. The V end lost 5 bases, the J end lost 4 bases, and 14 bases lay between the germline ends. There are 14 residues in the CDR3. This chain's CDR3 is CASSLTGSSTEAFF. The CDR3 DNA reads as TGTGCCAGCAGTTTAACAGGGTCGAGCACTGAAGCTTTCTTT.

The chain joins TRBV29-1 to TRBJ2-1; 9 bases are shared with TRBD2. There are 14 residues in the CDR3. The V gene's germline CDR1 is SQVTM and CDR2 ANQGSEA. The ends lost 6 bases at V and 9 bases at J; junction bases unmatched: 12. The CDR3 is CSVAALRGGSEQFF. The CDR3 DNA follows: TGCAGCGTCGCCGCTTTGCGGGGGGGCAGTGAGCAGTTCTTC.

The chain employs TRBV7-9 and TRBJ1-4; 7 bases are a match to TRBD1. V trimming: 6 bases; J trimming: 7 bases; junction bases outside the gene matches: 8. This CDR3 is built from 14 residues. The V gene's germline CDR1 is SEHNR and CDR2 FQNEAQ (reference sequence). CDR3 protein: CASRTTGEVEKLFF. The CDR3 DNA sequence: TGTGCCAGCAGGACTACAGGGGAGGTTGAAAAACTGTTTTTT.

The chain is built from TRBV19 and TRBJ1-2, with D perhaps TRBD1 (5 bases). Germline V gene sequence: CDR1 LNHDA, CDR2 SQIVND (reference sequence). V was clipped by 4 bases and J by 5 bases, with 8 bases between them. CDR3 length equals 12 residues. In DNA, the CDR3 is TGTGCCAGTAGTACGGCAGGGTATGGCTACACCTTC. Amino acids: CASSTAGYGYTF.

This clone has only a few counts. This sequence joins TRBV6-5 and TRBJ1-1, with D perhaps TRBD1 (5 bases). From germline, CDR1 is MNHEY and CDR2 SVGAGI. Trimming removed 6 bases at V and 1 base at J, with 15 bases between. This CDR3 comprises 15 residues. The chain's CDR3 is CASSGLTGRNTEAFF. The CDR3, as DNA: TGTGCCAGCAGCGGATTAACAGGAAGGAACACTGAAGCTTTCTTT.

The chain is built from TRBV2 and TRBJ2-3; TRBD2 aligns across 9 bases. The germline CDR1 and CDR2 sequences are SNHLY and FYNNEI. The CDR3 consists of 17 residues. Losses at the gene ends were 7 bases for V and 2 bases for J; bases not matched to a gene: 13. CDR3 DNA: TGTGCCAGCACCGTTTCGGAGCGGGGGGCCTTCACAGATACGCAGTATTTT. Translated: CASTVSERGAFTDTQYF.

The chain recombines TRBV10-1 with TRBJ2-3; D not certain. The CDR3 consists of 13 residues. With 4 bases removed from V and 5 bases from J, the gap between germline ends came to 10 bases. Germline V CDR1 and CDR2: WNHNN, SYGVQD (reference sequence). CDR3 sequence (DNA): TGCGCCAGCAGTGCACAGTTGGAAGATACGCAGTATTTT. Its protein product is CASSAQLEDTQYF.

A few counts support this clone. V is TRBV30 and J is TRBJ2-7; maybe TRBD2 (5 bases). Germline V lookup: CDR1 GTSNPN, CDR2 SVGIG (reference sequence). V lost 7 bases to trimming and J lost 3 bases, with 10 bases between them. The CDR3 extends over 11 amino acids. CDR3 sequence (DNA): TGTGCCTCGACGAGGGACTACGAGCAGTACTTC. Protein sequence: CASTRDYEQYF.

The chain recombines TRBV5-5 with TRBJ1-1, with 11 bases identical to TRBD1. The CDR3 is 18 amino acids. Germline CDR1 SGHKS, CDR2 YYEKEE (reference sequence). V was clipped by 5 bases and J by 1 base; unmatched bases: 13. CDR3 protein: CASSNLQDRGRGNTEAFF. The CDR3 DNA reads TGTGCCAGCAGTAACCTCCAGGACAGGGGGCGCGGGAACACTGAAGCTTTCTTT.

CDR3 loop: CAWSRGEGREQYF. CDR3 nucleotides: TGTGCCTGGAGTCGAGGGGAGGGGCGCGAGCAGTACTTC. J is TRBJ2-7 and V is TRBV30; TRBD2 aligns across 7 bases. The V gene's germline CDR1 is GTSNPN and CDR2 SVGIG (reference sequence). The CDR3 covers 13 residues. With 2 bases clipped from V and 6 bases from J, the junction kept 7 bases outside the gene matches.

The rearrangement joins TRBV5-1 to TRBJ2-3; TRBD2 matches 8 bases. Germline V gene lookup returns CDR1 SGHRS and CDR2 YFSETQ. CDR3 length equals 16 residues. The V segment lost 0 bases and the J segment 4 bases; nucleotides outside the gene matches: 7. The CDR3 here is CASSLVVAGSSDTQYF. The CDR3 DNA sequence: TGCGCCAGCAGCTTGGTTGTAGCGGGGAGTTCAGATACGCAGTATTTT.

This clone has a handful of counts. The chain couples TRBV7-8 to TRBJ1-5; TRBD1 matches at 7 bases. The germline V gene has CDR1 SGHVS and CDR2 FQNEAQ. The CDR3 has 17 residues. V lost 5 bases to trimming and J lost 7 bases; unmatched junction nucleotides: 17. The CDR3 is CASSDARLGTAEQPQHF. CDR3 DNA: TGTGCCAGCAGCGACGCAAGACTCGGGACAGCGGAACAGCCCCAGCATTTT.

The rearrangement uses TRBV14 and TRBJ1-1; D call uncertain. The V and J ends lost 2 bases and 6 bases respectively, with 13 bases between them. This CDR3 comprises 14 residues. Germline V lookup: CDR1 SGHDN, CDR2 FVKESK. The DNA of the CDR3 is TGTGCCAGCAGCCAATCGCGGGGATTCGCTGAAGCTTTCTTT. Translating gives CASSQSRGFAEAFF.

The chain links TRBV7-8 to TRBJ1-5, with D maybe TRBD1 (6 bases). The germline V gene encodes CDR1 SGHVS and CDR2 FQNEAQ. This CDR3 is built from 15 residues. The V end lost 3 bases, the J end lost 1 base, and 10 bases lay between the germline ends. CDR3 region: CASSFRGGSNQPQHF. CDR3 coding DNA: TGTGCCAGCAGCTTCAGGGGCGGGAGCAATCAGCCCCAGCATTTT.

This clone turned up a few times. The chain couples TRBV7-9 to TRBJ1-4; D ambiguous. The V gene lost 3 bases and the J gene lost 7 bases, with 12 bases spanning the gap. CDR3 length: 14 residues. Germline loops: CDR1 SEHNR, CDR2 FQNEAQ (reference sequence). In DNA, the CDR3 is TGTGCCAGCAGCTTTGGGAGCACGGTTGAAAAACTGTTTTTT. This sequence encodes CASSFGSTVEKLFF.

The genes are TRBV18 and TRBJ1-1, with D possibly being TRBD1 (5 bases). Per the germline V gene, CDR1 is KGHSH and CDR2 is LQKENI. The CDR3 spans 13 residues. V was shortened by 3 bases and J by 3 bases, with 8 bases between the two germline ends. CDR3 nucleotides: TGTGCCAGCTCACCGAGCAGGGACACTGAAGCTTTCTTT. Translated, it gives CASSPSRDTEAFF.